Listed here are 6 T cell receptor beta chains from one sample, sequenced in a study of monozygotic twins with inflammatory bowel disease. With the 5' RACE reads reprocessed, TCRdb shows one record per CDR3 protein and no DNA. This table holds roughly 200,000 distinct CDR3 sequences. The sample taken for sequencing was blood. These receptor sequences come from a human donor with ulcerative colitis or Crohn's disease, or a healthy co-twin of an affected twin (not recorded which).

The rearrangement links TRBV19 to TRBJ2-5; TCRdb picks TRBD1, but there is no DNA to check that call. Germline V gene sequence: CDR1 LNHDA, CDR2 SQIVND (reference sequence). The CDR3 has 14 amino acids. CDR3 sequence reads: CASSSTTLQETQYF. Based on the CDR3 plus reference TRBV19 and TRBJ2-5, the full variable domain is DGGITQSPKYLFRKEGQNVTLSCEQNLNHDAMYWYRQDPGQGLRLIYYSQIVNDFQKGDIAEGYSVSREKKESFPLTVTSAQKNPTAFYLCASSSTTLQETQYFGPGTRLLVL.

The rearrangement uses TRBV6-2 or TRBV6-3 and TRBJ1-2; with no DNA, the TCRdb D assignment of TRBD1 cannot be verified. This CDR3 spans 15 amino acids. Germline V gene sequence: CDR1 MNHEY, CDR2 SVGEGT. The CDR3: CASTRTGSLVGGYTF.

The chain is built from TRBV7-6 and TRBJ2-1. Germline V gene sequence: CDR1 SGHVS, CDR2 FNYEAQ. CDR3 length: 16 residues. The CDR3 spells CASSLGVGGALNEQFF.

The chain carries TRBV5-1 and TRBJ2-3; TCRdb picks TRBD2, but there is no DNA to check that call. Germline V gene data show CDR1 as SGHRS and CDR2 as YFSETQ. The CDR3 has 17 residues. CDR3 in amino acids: CASSPQSIAGGTDTQYF.

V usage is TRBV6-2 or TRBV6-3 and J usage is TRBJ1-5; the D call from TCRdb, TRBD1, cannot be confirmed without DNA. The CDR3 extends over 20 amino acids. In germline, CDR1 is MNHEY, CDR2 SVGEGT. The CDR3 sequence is CASSYSAPRTGGHSNQPQHF.

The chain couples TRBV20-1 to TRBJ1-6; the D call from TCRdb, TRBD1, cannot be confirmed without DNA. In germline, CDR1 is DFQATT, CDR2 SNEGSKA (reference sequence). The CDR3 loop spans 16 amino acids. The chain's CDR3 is CSARDASKGPNSPLHF.